Each of the 21 T cell receptor beta chains below was sequenced from the same sample in a study of OX40 agonist ivuxolimab in advanced cancers. Sequencing used immunoSEQ multiplex PCR; TCRdb keeps in-frame clones, though not all of them. The sample consists of 70,000 to 75,000 clones, around four fifths of them appearing once. This specimen consisted of CD4+ or CD8+ T cells sorted from blood, obtained in a trial of the OX40 agonist ivuxolimab. These receptors were collected from an adult with an advanced solid tumor such as melanoma, head and neck, liver or kidney cancer.

This clone is a singleton in its sample. The chain is built from TRBV11-2 and TRBJ2-6; no firm D call. With 7 bases removed from V and 4 bases from J, the gap between germline ends came to 14 bases. Per the germline V gene, CDR1 is SGHAT and CDR2 is FQNNGV. This CDR3 region has 15 residues. The CDR3 DNA reads as TGTGCCAGCACCAATCTTCCCCGGGGGGCCAACGTCCTGACTTTC. The encoded protein is CASTNLPRGANVLTF.

The chain recombines TRBV7-8 with TRBJ1-2, with a weak D call TRBD1 (5 bases). The CDR3 is made up of 14 amino acids. CDR1 SGHVS and CDR2 FQNEAQ come from the germline V gene. Trimming left V 5 bases short and J 8 bases short, with 18 bases between. The CDR3 bases are TGTGCCAGCAGCCCAGCATGGGGGTTTGGAGGCTACACCTTC. It codes for CASSPAWGFGGYTF.

This clone came up a few times. This sequence joins TRBV4-1 and TRBJ2-2; 9 bases are a match to TRBD2. Losses at the gene ends were 4 bases for V and 2 bases for J; bases not matched to a gene: 8. Germline loops: CDR1 MGHRA, CDR2 YSYEKL. The length of the CDR3 is 17 residues. The CDR3 DNA is TGCGCCAGCAGCCCCCTGACTAGCGGAAGAAACACCGGGGAGCTGTTTTTT. Translation gives CASSPLTSGRNTGELFF.

The rearrangement joins TRBV7-2 to TRBJ2-7; perhaps TRBD2 as D (5 bases). V was shortened by 1 base and J by 0 bases, with 10 bases between the two germline ends. The CDR3 is made up of 15 amino acids. Germline V gene sequence: CDR1 SGHTA, CDR2 FQGNSA. This chain's CDR3 is CASSLGASSSYEQYF. CDR3 in DNA: TGTGCCAGCAGCTTAGGGGCTAGCAGCTCCTACGAGCAGTACTTC.

CDR3 nucleotide sequence: TGTGCCAGCAGCCCGGACCCAGCCGTGTCTGGAAACACCATATATTTT. Translated, it gives CASSPDPAVSGNTIYF. This chain links TRBV9 with TRBJ1-3, with no clear D. CDR1 is SGDLS, CDR2 YYNGEE, per germline. This CDR3 spans 16 amino acids. Trimming removed 4 bases at V and 1 base at J, with 15 bases between.

V gene TRBV5-1 combines with J gene TRBJ1-1; D may be TRBD1 (5 bases). CDR3 length: 13 amino acids. Per the germline V gene, CDR1 is SGHRS and CDR2 is YFSETQ. V lost 4 bases and J 11 bases, leaving 18 bases between the germline ends. The CDR3 reads CASSLSAGESAFF. The CDR3 bases are TGCGCCAGCAGCCTCTCTGCGGGGGAGTCCGCTTTCTTT.

This rearrangement joins TRBV11-2 to TRBJ2-6; the match to TRBD1 covers 9 bases. V trimming: 4 bases; J trimming: 0 bases; junction bases outside the gene matches: 7. The CDR3 sequence is 18 residues long. Germline CDR1 reads SGHAT; CDR2 reads FQNNGV. CDR3 sequence: CASSSGGQGPSGANVLTF. As DNA, the CDR3 is TGTGCCAGCAGCTCCGGGGGACAGGGACCCTCTGGGGCCAACGTCCTGACTTTC.

This chain connects TRBV7-6 to TRBJ2-7; 8 positions match TRBD1. The germline CDR1 and CDR2 sequences are SGHVS and FNYEAQ. The junction had 23 bases not matched to a gene; V was cut back by 1 base and J by 3 bases. This CDR3 is 21 amino acids long. The CDR3 reads CASSLGRWIGDRNIPIYEQYF. DNA for the CDR3: TGTGCCAGCAGCTTAGGACGGTGGATCGGGGACAGGAATATCCCCATCTACGAGCAGTACTTC.

This chain connects TRBV30 to TRBJ1-6; D perhaps matches TRBD1 (6 bases). Germline V gene data show CDR1 as GTSNPN and CDR2 as SVGIG (reference sequence). Trimming cost V 4 bases and J 0 bases, with 7 bases left between them. The CDR3 consists of 14 residues. For the CDR3, the DNA is TGTGCCTGGACGACAGGCTCCTATAATTCACCCCTCCACTTT. It translates to CAWTTGSYNSPLHF.

CDR3 in DNA: TGCGCCAGCCACGACCCGGGAGGCAACGAGCAGTACTTC. Translating it yields CASHDPGGNEQYF. The chain uses TRBV5-1 and TRBJ2-7, with TRBD2 identical over 7 bases. Germline loops: CDR1 SGHRS, CDR2 YFSETQ. The CDR3 totals 13 residues. Trimming took 7 bases from V and 5 from J; bases not matched to a gene: 9.

J is TRBJ2-1 and V is TRBV6-5, with TRBD2 matching 7 bases. With V trimmed by 0 bases and J by 6 bases, 5 bases remained unmatched. CDR3 length equals 15 residues. The V gene's germline CDR1 is MNHEY and CDR2 SVGAGI. CDR3 region: CASSYSTGEGNEQFF. The DNA for the CDR3 is TGTGCCAGCAGTTACTCCACGGGGGAGGGCAATGAGCAGTTCTTC.

The rearrangement uses TRBV4-1 and TRBJ2-5; D not resolved. The CDR3 contains 16 residues. Deletions cut 1 base from V and 3 bases from J, with 15 bases between. Looked up from germline, CDR1 is MGHRA and CDR2 is YSYEKL. CDR3 in amino acids: CASSQVGLYGEETQYF. As DNA, the CDR3 is TGCGCCAGCAGCCAAGTAGGGTTGTATGGAGAAGAGACCCAGTACTTC.

V is TRBV19 and J is TRBJ2-3; 7 bases map to TRBD2. CDR3 length: 15 residues. From germline, CDR1 is LNHDA and CDR2 SQIVND (reference sequence). The V and J ends lost 0 bases and 4 bases, in that order; junction bases with no gene match: 4. The CDR3 protein is CASSIEGTNPDTQYF. The CDR3 nucleotides read TGTGCCAGTAGTATAGAAGGGACTAACCCAGATACGCAGTATTTT.

The V gene is TRBV6-1, the J gene TRBJ2-1, with D possibly TRBD2 on 5 matching bases. Trimming removed 2 bases from V and 0 bases from J, with 8 bases in between. The CDR3 extends over 15 amino acids. Germline values: CDR1 MNHNS, CDR2 SASEGT. The CDR3 sequence is CASSEKRSSYNEQFF. CDR3 bases: TGTGCCAGCAGTGAAAAGCGGAGCTCCTACAATGAGCAGTTCTTC.

This clone has just a few counts. The chain recombines TRBV28 with TRBJ1-5; TRBD1 matches at 9 bases. CDR3 length: 15 residues. Trimming took 8 bases from V and 4 from J; bases not matched to a gene: 9. Germline V gene sequence: CDR1 MDHEN, CDR2 SYDVKM. The CDR3 region is CASDAGTGINQPQHF. The DNA of the CDR3 is TGTGCCAGCGATGCCGGGACAGGGATAAATCAGCCCCAGCATTTT. Using reference TRBV28 and TRBJ1-5 for the parts outside the CDR3, the full variable domain is DVKVTQSSRYLVKRTGEKVFLECVQDMDHENMFWYRQDPGLGLRLIYFSYDVKMKEKGDIPEGYSVSREKKERFSLILESASTNQTSMYLCASDAGTGINQPQHFGDGTRLSIL.

The chain recombines TRBV5-8 with TRBJ2-7, with TRBD1 identical over 7 bases. The CDR3 contains 13 residues. V shed 2 bases and J 9 bases; nucleotides not matched to a gene: 8. Germline assignment: CDR1 SGHTS and CDR2 YDEGEE. The CDR3 reads CASSLWDSTRQYF. In nucleotides, the CDR3 is TGTGCCAGCAGCTTATGGGACAGCACGCGGCAGTACTTC.

The chain joins TRBV11-3 to TRBJ2-6; 8 bases are a match to TRBD1. CDR1 is SGHNT and CDR2 is YENEEA in the germline V gene. The V and J ends lost 5 bases and 0 bases, in that order; junction bases with no gene match: 6. CDR3 length: 17 residues. CDR3 loop: CASSLGQGHSGANVLTF. CDR3 nucleotides: TGTGCCAGCAGCCTAGGACAGGGACACTCTGGGGCCAACGTCCTGACTTTC.

The chain carries TRBV6-5 and TRBJ2-5, with D possibly matching TRBD2 (5 bases). The J call may be wrong; the DNA end is better matched by TRBJ2-7. Germline V gene lookup returns CDR1 MNHEY and CDR2 SVGAGI. The length of the CDR3 is 16 residues. The CDR3 DNA is TGTGCCAGCAGTTACTCGACGGCGGGTTCGGCCTACGAGCAGTACTTC. This gives the protein CASSYSTAGSAYEQYF.

The chain links TRBV4-3 to TRBJ1-4; D perhaps matches TRBD1 (5 bases). Germline values: CDR1 LGHNA, CDR2 YSLEER. Trimming took off 0 bases at V and 8 bases at J, with 13 bases between the two ends. CDR3 size: 15 residues. CDR3 residues: CASSQDGRGGEKLFF. CDR3 sequence (DNA): TGCGCCAGCAGCCAAGATGGGAGGGGTGGCGAAAAACTGTTTTTT.

The chain joins TRBV18 to TRBJ2-1; D is ambiguous. The CDR3 loop spans 13 amino acids. The ends were cut back, 2 bases at V and 8 bases at J, with 10 bases in the middle. Germline CDR1 KGHSH, CDR2 LQKENI. CDR3 bases: TGTGCCAGCTCACCAGCAGAGGCACATGAGCAGTTCTTC. Protein sequence: CASSPAEAHEQFF.

This clone was recorded only once. The gene calls are TRBV7-9 and TRBJ2-7; D is possibly TRBD1 (5 bases). The V and J ends lost 3 bases and 6 bases respectively, with 15 bases between them. This CDR3 is built from 14 residues. Germline V gives CDR1 SEHNR, CDR2 FQNEAQ (reference sequence). The CDR3: CASSFGAGISEQYF. CDR3 in DNA: TGTGCCAGCAGCTTTGGGGCAGGGATCTCCGAGCAGTACTTC. Complete variable domain (other parts from reference TRBV7-9 and TRBJ2-7): DTGVSQNPRHKITKRGQNVTFRCDPISEHNRLYWYRQTLGQGPEFLTYFQNEAQLEKSRLLSDRFSAERPKGSFSTLEIQRTEQGDSAMYLCASSFGAGISEQYFGPGTRLTVT.